What follows are 32 T cell receptor beta chains derived from one specimen sequenced in a study of post-analysis software for immune sequencing data. Study-level points and caveats: Compared with controls, patients had more of about 5 TRBV segments, including TRBV5-6, TRBV5-1 and TRBV20-1.

Their specific antigens are unknown. Unique molecular identifiers were built into the TCR beta cDNA libraries. TCRdb passed the PCR reads through MiXCR, listing each CDR3 protein once. The profile covers 700,000 to 900,000 distinct CDR3 sequences, with roughly 50% appearing a single time and over 4.5% taken by the ten largest. The sequenced material came from blood. The receptors originated from a girl under 18 with multiple sclerosis.

This clonotype occurred a few times. This rearrangement joins TRBV6-2 or TRBV6-3 to TRBJ2-1; D remains unclear. This CDR3 spans 13 amino acids. With 0 bases removed from V and 9 bases from J, the gap between germline ends came to 9 bases. The germline V gene has CDR1 MNHEY and CDR2 SVGEGT. CDR3 bases: TGTGCCAGCAGTTACTCGCTTACGTTTGAGCAGTTCTTC. It codes for CASSYSLTFEQFF.

The rearrangement joins TRBV24-1 to TRBJ2-1; 9 bases are shared with TRBD1. V was clipped by 4 bases and J by 4 bases; unmatched bases: 7. Germline V gene sequence: CDR1 KGHDR, CDR2 SFDVKD. This CDR3 comprises 16 residues. CDR3 sequence (DNA): TGTGCCACCAGTGAACCCGGACAGGGGACTTACAATGAGCAGTTCTTC. Amino acids: CATSEPGQGTYNEQFF.

The chain links TRBV7-8 to TRBJ2-1, with D perhaps assigned TRBD1 or TRBD2 (5 bases each). Trimming cost V 4 bases and J 5 bases, with 12 bases left between them. Germline assignment: CDR1 SGHVS and CDR2 FQNEAQ. The CDR3 is 14 amino acids. The DNA of the CDR3 is TGTGCCAGCAGCTCTTGGGACGACCACAATGAGCAGTTCTTC. As protein: CASSSWDDHNEQFF.

This clonotype was seen only a few times. The V and J genes are TRBV27 and TRBJ2-3, with a possible D match to TRBD1 (5 bases). Trimming cost V 6 bases and J 2 bases, with 12 bases left between them. CDR1 is MNHEY and CDR2 is SMNVEV in the germline V gene (reference sequence). The CDR3 runs 14 residues. The DNA for the CDR3 is TGTGCCAGCAGCCGTAGGGGTCCCACAGATACGCAGTATTTT. Residues: CASSRRGPTDTQYF.

The CDR3 protein is CATSRDPTGSEAFF. CDR3 nucleotide sequence: TGTGCCACCAGCAGAGATCCCACAGGGTCCGAAGCTTTCTTT. The gene calls are TRBV15 and TRBJ1-1, with a tentative D call TRBD1 (6 bases). The CDR3 has 14 amino acids. Trimming took off 0 bases at V and 8 bases at J, with 13 bases between the two ends. From germline, CDR1 is LNHNV and CDR2 YYDKDF (reference sequence).

There are a few counts of this clonotype. The chain links TRBV29-1 to TRBJ2-3; TRBD2 matches at 13 bases. Germline assignment: CDR1 SQVTM and CDR2 ANQGSEA. The CDR3 is made up of 15 amino acids. Trimming cost V 6 bases and J 6 bases; bases outside gene matches: 9. The CDR3 DNA sequence: TGCAGCGTCCTCCGACTAGCGGGGGGATTGGATACGCAGTATTTT. Translated, it gives CSVLRLAGGLDTQYF.

This clonotype was observed once. V usage is TRBV28 and J usage is TRBJ1-2; tentatively, D is TRBD1 (5 bases). Germline V gene data show CDR1 as MDHEN and CDR2 as SYDVKM. This CDR3 region has 18 residues. Trimming took off 2 bases at V and 1 base at J, with 20 bases between the two ends. CDR3 protein: CASSLRGGRPRSNYGYTF. In DNA, the CDR3 is TGTGCCAGCAGTTTACGGGGGGGAAGACCCCGCAGTAACTATGGCTACACCTTC.

This clonotype was recorded only once. The chain is built from TRBV5-1 and TRBJ2-5; D gene unclear. Gene TRBJ2-7 matches the end of the DNA better, so the J call may be wrong. The CDR3 is 14 amino acids. Germline V gene data show CDR1 as SGHRS and CDR2 as YFSETQ. CDR3 nucleotides: TGCGCCAGCAGCTTGGAGTCGTACCCCTACGAGCAGTACTTC. It translates to CASSLESYPYEQYF.

This clonotype turned up a few times. The chain joins TRBV20-1 to TRBJ2-7, with D possibly being TRBD1 (5 bases). The germline gives CDR1 DFQATT, CDR2 SNEGSKA (reference sequence). Deletions cut 3 bases from V and 3 bases from J, with 15 bases between. This CDR3 region has 14 residues. The chain's CDR3 is CSARGRAYFYEQYF. CDR3 DNA sequence: TGCAGTGCTAGGGGGCGTGCCTACTTCTACGAGCAGTACTTC.

The chain uses TRBV29-1 and TRBJ2-5; possible D gene TRBD1, 6 bases. The germline gives CDR1 SQVTM, CDR2 ANQGSEA. The CDR3 is made up of 13 amino acids. The V gene lost 4 bases and the J gene lost 5 bases, with 14 bases spanning the gap. The CDR3 is CSVGPQGGETQYF. The CDR3 coding sequence is TGCAGCGTTGGGCCACAGGGCGGGGAGACCCAGTACTTC. Using reference TRBV29-1 and TRBJ2-5 for the parts outside the CDR3, the full variable domain is SAVISQKPSRDICQRGTSLTIQCQVDSQVTMMFWYRQQPGQSLTLIATANQGSEATYESGFVIDKFPISRPNLTFSTLTVSNMSPEDSSIYLCSVGPQGGETQYFGPGTRLLVL.

This chain uses TRBV20-1 with TRBJ2-5; 12 positions match TRBD2. The end of the DNA fits TRBJ2-7 better, so the J call may be wrong. This CDR3 contains 14 residues. The V gene's germline CDR1 is DFQATT and CDR2 SNEGSKA (reference sequence). The DNA of the CDR3 is TGCAGTGCCGAGGGACTAGCGGGTATCAACGAGCAGTACTTC. Translated, it gives CSAEGLAGINEQYF.

This rearrangement joins TRBV12-3 or TRBV12-4 to TRBJ2-2; D gene ambiguous. The V and J ends lost 7 bases and 4 bases respectively, with 7 bases between them. The CDR3 runs 12 residues. CDR3 DNA: TGTGCCAGCAACTTGGGCACCGGGGAGCTGTTTTTT. Translated, it gives CASNLGTGELFF.

A few counts support this clonotype. This chain joins TRBV20-1 and TRBJ1-5, with 9 bases that match TRBD1. V lost 0 bases and J lost 7; bases outside the gene matches: 10. CDR1 is DFQATT, CDR2 SNEGSKA, per germline (reference sequence). The CDR3 is 16 amino acids. CDR3 bases: TGCAGTGCTAGAGATCGAGGGACAGGGAAATTACAGCCCCAGCATTTT. It codes for CSARDRGTGKLQPQHF.

CDR3 protein: CASSLALAGGGIQYF. The DNA for the CDR3 is TGTGCCAGCAGCTTAGCCCTCGCAGGGGGCGGGATTCAGTACTTC. The chain is built from TRBV7-2 and TRBJ2-4; 8 bases are a match to TRBD1. The CDR3 has 15 residues. Germline lookup yields CDR1 SGHTA and CDR2 FQGNSA. The junction had 8 bases not matched to a gene; V was cut back by 0 bases and J by 10 bases.

The V call is TRBV7-9, the J call TRBJ2-7; 8 bases map to TRBD1. The CDR3 spans 14 residues. Germline V gene data show CDR1 as SEHNR and CDR2 as FQNEAQ (reference sequence). With 5 bases clipped from V and 3 bases from J, the junction kept 6 bases outside the gene matches. CDR3 nucleotide sequence: TGTGCCAGCAGCCGCGGGGACAGGTACTACGAGCAGTACTTC. It is translated as CASSRGDRYYEQYF.

This rearrangement joins TRBV29-1 to TRBJ1-4; TRBD1 might be the D (5 bases). The V end was cut by 0 bases, the J end by 8 bases, with 13 bases between. Germline V gene data show CDR1 as SQVTM and CDR2 as ANQGSEA. This CDR3 comprises 14 residues. CDR3 bases: TGCAGCGTTGAAGATACGGGACGGGAAGAAAAACTGTTTTTT. Translated: CSVEDTGREEKLFF.

CDR3 in DNA: TGCAGTGCTAGTCCCAGCCCGCTCTACAATGAGCAGTACTTC. Protein sequence: CSASPSPLYNEQYF. The chain employs TRBV20-1 and TRBJ2-5; D is uncertain. The CDR3 spans 14 residues. CDR1 DFQATT and CDR2 SNEGSKA come from the germline V gene (reference sequence). V was shortened by 3 bases and J by 11 bases, with 22 bases between the two germline ends.

The chain carries TRBV7-3 and TRBJ2-1; perhaps D is TRBD1 or TRBD2 (5 bases each). This CDR3 is 17 amino acids long. Between the trimmed V and J ends, which lost 0 bases and 6 bases, there was a span of 18 bases. Germline lookup yields CDR1 SGHTA and CDR2 FQGTGA. Written as DNA, the CDR3 is TGTGCCAGCAGCTTAACAGGATGGGAGACAGTCCCCAATGAGCAGTTCTTC. It codes for CASSLTGWETVPNEQFF.

The chain joins TRBV29-1 to TRBJ1-1, with TRBD1 matching over 8 bases. The CDR3 covers 14 residues. CDR1 is SQVTM and CDR2 is ANQGSEA in the germline V gene. Trimming at V came to 5 bases and at J to 5 bases, leaving 10 bases not matched to a gene. Written as DNA, the CDR3 is TGCAGCGTTCCGGCAGGGGGCGCGTCTACTGAAGCTTTCTTT. Translation gives CSVPAGGASTEAFF.

CDR3 sequence: CASASGGLAAGGETQYF. In nucleotides, the CDR3 is TGTGCCAGTGCCTCTGGTGGACTAGCGGCTGGGGGTGAGACCCAGTACTTC. This chain connects TRBV3-1 to TRBJ2-7; 10 bases fit TRBD2. The better agreement between TRBJ2-5 and the DNA end casts doubt on the J call. CDR1 and CDR2 from the germline V gene are LGHDT and YNNKEL (reference sequence). This CDR3 is built from 17 residues.

Concerning this clonotype: The junction departs from the called germline gene at one end, perhaps through a read error. The chain uses TRBV5-1 and TRBJ1-1; D is possibly TRBD1 (6 bases). The germline CDR1 and CDR2 sequences are SGHRS and YFSETQ. This CDR3 has 18 amino acids. The CDR3 here is CASSLANGTRSQNTVAFF. Written as DNA, the CDR3 is TGCGCCAGCAGCTTGGCCAACGGGACAAGGTCCCAGAACACTGTAGCTTTCTTT. Drawing the rest from reference TRBV5-1 and TRBJ1-1, the complete variable domain is KAGVTQTPRYLIKTRGQQVTLSCSPISGHRSVSWYQQTPGQGLQFLFEYFSETQRNKGNFPGRFSGRQFSNSRSEMNVSTLELGDSALYLCASSLANGTRSQNTVAFFGQGTRLTVV.

In its sample, this clonotype was seen a few times. The chain employs TRBV6-5 and TRBJ2-7, with D perhaps matching TRBD1 or TRBD2 (6 bases each). The ends were cut back, 0 bases at V and 3 bases at J, with 12 bases in the middle. This CDR3 is 15 amino acids long. The germline gives CDR1 MNHEY, CDR2 SVGAGI. This CDR3 is CASSYSSGGLYEQYF. The DNA of the CDR3 is TGTGCCAGCAGTTACTCGAGTGGGGGGCTCTACGAGCAGTACTTC.

This clonotype was picked up one time. The genes are TRBV7-2 and TRBJ2-3, with D perhaps matching TRBD1 or TRBD2 (5 bases each). The ends were cut back, 4 bases at V and 6 bases at J, with 11 bases in the middle. The CDR3 loop spans 13 amino acids. Germline V CDR1 and CDR2: SGHTA, FQGNSA. The CDR3 DNA follows: TGTGCCAGCAGCTCCGGGGCCAGCGATACGCAGTATTTT. Its translation: CASSSGASDTQYF.

The chain has TRBV3-1 and TRBJ2-5; a possible D gene is TRBD2 (6 bases). The CDR3 is 14 residues long. V lost 3 bases and J lost 11, with 19 bases in between. Looked up from germline, CDR1 is LGHDT and CDR2 is YNNKEL (reference sequence). The CDR3 protein is CASSQSDRSGEQYF. CDR3 DNA: TGTGCCAGCAGCCAGTCGGACCGGTCGGGGGAGCAGTACTTC.

The chain has TRBV5-1 and TRBJ2-7, with D possibly TRBD1 on 6 matching bases. CDR1 SGHRS and CDR2 YFSETQ come from the germline V gene. The CDR3 runs to 14 residues. V dropped 3 bases and J dropped 3 bases, with 13 bases sitting between them. For the CDR3, the DNA is TGCGCCAGCAGCTCGGACAGCCCTCTCTACGAGCAGTACTTC. Protein sequence: CASSSDSPLYEQYF.

The rearrangement joins TRBV10-3 to TRBJ2-1; D may be TRBD1 or TRBD2 (5 bases each). Germline V lookup: CDR1 ENHRY, CDR2 SYGVKD. Trimming stripped 8 bases from V and 7 bases from J, with 18 bases between. The CDR3 loop spans 14 amino acids. The CDR3: CAIRGNGTPNEQFF. The CDR3 DNA is TGTGCCATCCGAGGAAACGGGACCCCGAATGAGCAGTTCTTC.

The J gene is TRBJ2-5, the V gene TRBV10-3; the D gene is possibly TRBD2 (6 bases). Per the germline V gene, CDR1 is ENHRY and CDR2 is SYGVKD. This CDR3 contains 13 residues. The V gene lost 10 bases and the J gene lost 0 bases, with 12 bases spanning the gap. The CDR3 DNA is TGTGCCACCAGGGACTGGGACCAAGAGACCCAGTACTTC. It yields the protein CATRDWDQETQYF.

The V gene is TRBV29-1, the J gene TRBJ1-2; the D gene is possibly TRBD1 (6 bases). The germline CDR1 and CDR2 sequences are SQVTM and ANQGSEA. The CDR3 has 15 amino acids. Trimming shortened V by 7 bases and J by 3 bases, and 21 bases separated the two germline ends. For the CDR3, the DNA is TGCAGCGCTCCAAACCAGGGGCCGGGAGACTATGGCTACACCTTC. This translates into CSAPNQGPGDYGYTF.

This rearrangement joins TRBV6-5 to TRBJ2-7; D is tentatively TRBD1 or TRBD2 (5 bases each). The length of the CDR3 is 16 residues. Trimming took 6 bases from V and 1 from J, leaving 19 bases between them. Germline V gene lookup returns CDR1 MNHEY and CDR2 SVGAGI. The DNA for the CDR3 is TGTGCCAGCAGCTCCCAAAGGGAGTGGGGGTCCTACGAGCAGTACTTC. Translated: CASSSQREWGSYEQYF.

CDR3 sequence (DNA): TGTGCCAGCAGGTTACATGGGACACTCGGGGGGGCCAACGTCCTGACTTTC. It encodes CASRLHGTLGGANVLTF. The V call is TRBV12-3 or TRBV12-4, the J call TRBJ2-6; D perhaps matches TRBD1 (6 bases). The CDR3 consists of 17 residues. V lost 6 bases, J lost 4 bases, and 19 bases lay in between.

The rearrangement uses TRBV7-9 and TRBJ2-7, with a tentative D call TRBD2 (6 bases). The CDR3 covers 16 residues. V lost 5 bases to trimming and J lost 4 bases, with 21 bases between them. Germline values: CDR1 SEHNR, CDR2 FQNEAQ (reference sequence). The CDR3 DNA sequence: TGTGCCAGCAGCGGGACTGGGGGACGAGATGATTACGAGCAGTACTTC. Amino acid sequence: CASSGTGGRDDYEQYF.

The CDR3 nucleotides are TGTGCCAGCAGGGGACAGGGGGCAAACAATGAGCAGTTCTTC. This codes for CASRGQGANNEQFF. V and J are TRBV2 and TRBJ2-1, with 12 bases identical to TRBD1. The CDR3 is 14 amino acids. V dropped 6 bases and J dropped 5; count of bases not matched to a gene: 2. Germline CDR1 reads SNHLY; CDR2 reads FYNNEI.